This T cell receptor (beta chain) is from a study of blood T cell repertoires in COVID-19. Across the study: The United States, Italy and Spain supplied acute and convalescent COVID-19 samples. The cDNA or gDNA used as material had been derived from T cells, B-cell-depleted T cells, or PBMCs.

As handled by the study authors: How many nucleated cells were present was estimated from reference gene primer amplification. This table comes from immunoSEQ multiplex PCR, and its TCRdb copy is limited to in-frame clones, with some not included. V and J calls and clone size are as listed in that table; D and trimming were resolved from the DNA. The sample has approximately 190,000 clones, roughly 86% seen once. The V segment lost 2 bases and the J segment 5 bases; nucleotides outside the gene matches: 4. From germline, CDR1 is SGHDT and CDR2 YYEEEE. CDR3 length: 14 amino acids. The sequence came from a woman in her 70s with active or convalescent COVID-19. The sequenced sample was peripheral blood. The chain couples TRBV5-6 to TRBJ2-1, with TRBD1 identical over 7 bases. The CDR3 loop is CASSFGTVDNEQFF. The CDR3, as DNA: TGTGCCAGCAGCTTTGGGACAGTCGACAATGAGCAGTTCTTC. The variable domain in full, with the rest retrieved from reference TRBV5-6 and TRBJ2-1, is DAGVTQSPTHLIKTRGQQVTLRCSPKSGHDTVSWYQQALGQGPQFIFQYYEEEERQRGNFPDRFSGHQFPNYSSELNVNALLLGDSALYLCASSFGTVDNEQFFGPGTRLTVL.